The sequence of this TCR beta chain was determined in a study of CD8 T cells in Susac syndrome. CDR1 is LGHNT and CDR2 is FRNRAP in the germline V gene. With 8 bases removed from V and 4 bases from J, the gap between germline ends came to 14 bases. This CDR3 has 13 residues. An amount of RNA that ranged from about 0.45 to 1 ug was reverse transcribed with random hexamers. Amplification of TCR beta CDR3 was carried out by immunoSEQ multiplex PCR, which covered 54 Vbeta and 13 Jbeta segments. TCRdb passed the immunoSEQ multiplex PCR reads through MiXCR, listing each CDR3 protein once. The table records 140,000 to 150,000 distinct CDR3 sequences, around 95% of them present only once.

This sequence originates from a human donor with Susac syndrome. Material for sequencing was CD4+ T cells from PBMCs. This rearrangement joins TRBV12-5 to TRBJ1-1, with a tentative D call TRBD1 (5 bases). CDR3 sequence reads: CASTRSGGTEAFF. CDR3 DNA: TGTGCTAGTACCCGTTCGGGGGGCACTGAAGCTTTCTTT.